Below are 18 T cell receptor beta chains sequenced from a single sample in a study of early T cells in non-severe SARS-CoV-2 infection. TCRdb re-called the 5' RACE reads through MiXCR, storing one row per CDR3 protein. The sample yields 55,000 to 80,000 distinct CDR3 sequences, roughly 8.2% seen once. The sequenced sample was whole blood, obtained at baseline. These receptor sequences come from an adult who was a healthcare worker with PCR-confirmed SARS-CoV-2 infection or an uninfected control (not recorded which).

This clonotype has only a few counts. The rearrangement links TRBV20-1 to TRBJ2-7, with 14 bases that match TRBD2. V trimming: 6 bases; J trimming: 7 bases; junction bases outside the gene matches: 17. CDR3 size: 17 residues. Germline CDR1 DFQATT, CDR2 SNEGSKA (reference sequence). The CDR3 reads CSARTLPGLAGVGEQYF. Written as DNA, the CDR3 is TGCAGTGCCCGTACTCTCCCGGGACTAGCGGGAGTGGGGGAGCAGTACTTC.

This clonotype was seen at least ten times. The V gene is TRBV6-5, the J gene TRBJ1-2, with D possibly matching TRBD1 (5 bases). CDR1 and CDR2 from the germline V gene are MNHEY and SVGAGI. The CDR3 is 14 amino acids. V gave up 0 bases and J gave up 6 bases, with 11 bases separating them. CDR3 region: CASSYSTATNGYTF. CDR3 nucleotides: TGTGCCAGCAGTTACTCGACAGCCACCAATGGCTACACCTTC.

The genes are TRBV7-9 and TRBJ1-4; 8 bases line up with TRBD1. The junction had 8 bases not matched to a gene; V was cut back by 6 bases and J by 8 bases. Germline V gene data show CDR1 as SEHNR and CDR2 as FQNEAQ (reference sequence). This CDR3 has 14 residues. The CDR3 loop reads CASRKDRAEEKLFF. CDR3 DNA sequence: TGTGCCAGCAGGAAGGACAGGGCAGAGGAAAAACTGTTTTTT.

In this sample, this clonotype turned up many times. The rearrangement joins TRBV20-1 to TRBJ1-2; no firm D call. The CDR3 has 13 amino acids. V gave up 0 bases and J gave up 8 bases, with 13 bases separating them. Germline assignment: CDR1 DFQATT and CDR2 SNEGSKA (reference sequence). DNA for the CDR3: TGCAGTGCTAGAGATGGGAACCTCATAGGCTACACCTTC. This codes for CSARDGNLIGYTF.

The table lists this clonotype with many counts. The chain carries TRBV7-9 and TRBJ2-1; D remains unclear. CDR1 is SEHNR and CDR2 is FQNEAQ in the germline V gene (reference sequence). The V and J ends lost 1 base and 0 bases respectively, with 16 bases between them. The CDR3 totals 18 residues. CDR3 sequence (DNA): TGTGCCAGCAGCTTAGATCCCGGTCGACGGAACTCCTACAATGAGCAGTTCTTC. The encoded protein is CASSLDPGRRNSYNEQFF.

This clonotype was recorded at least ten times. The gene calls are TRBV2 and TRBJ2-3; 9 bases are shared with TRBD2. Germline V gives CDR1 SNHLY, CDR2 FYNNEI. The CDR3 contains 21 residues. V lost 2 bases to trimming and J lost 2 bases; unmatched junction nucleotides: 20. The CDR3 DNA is TGTGCCAGCAGTGAAAGAGGGAGACTAGCGGCTTCTATTTCCTCCACAGATACGCAGTATTTT. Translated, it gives CASSERGRLAASISSTDTQYF.

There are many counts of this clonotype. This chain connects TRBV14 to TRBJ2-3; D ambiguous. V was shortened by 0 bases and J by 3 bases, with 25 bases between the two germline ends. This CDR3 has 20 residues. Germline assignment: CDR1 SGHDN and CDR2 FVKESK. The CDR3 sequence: CASSQDLLLRAHPHTDTQYF. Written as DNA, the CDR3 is TGTGCCAGCAGCCAAGATCTTCTACTTCGCGCTCACCCCCATACAGATACGCAGTATTTT. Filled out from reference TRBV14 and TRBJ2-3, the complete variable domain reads EAGVTQFPSHSVIEKGQTVTLRCDPISGHDNLYWYRRVMGKEIKFLLHFVKESKQDESGMPNNRFLAERTGGTYSTLKVQPAELEDSGVYFCASSQDLLLRAHPHTDTQYFGPGTRLTVL.

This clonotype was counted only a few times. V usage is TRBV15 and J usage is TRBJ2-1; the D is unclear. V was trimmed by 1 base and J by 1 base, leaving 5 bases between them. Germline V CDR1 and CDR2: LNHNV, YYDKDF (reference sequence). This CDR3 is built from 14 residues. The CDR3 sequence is CATSRAGSYNEQFF. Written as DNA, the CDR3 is TGTGCCACCAGCAGAGCTGGGTCCTACAATGAGCAGTTCTTC.

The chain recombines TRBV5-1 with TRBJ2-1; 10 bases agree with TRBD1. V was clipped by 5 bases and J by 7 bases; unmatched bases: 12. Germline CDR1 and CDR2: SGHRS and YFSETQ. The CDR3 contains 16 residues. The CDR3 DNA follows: TGCGCCAGCAGAGGACAGGGGGAGCGGTACGAGAATGAGCAGTTCTTC. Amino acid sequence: CASRGQGERYENEQFF.

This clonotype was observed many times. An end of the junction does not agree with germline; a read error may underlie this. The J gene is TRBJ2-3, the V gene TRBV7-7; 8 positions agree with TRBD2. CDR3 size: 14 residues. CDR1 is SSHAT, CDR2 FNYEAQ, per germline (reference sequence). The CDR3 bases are TGTGCTAGCAGCCCGGGGGGGCCCACAGATACGCAGTATTTT. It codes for CASSPGGPTDTQYF. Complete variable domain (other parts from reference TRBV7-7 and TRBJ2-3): GAGVSQSPRYKVTKRGQDVTLRCDPISSHATLYWYQQALGQGPEFLTYFNYEAQPDKSGLPSDRFSAERPEGSISTLTIQRTEQRDSAMYRCASSPGGPTDTQYFGPGTRLTVL.

This CDR3 is CASSRRDSSSYNEQFF. The CDR3 DNA is TGCGCCAGCAGCCGTCGGGACAGCAGCTCCTACAATGAGCAGTTCTTC. V is TRBV5-1 and J is TRBJ2-1; 7 nucleotides agree with TRBD1. The germline V gene has CDR1 SGHRS and CDR2 YFSETQ. This CDR3 has 16 amino acids. V lost 4 bases, J lost 0 bases, and 7 bases stayed unmatched.

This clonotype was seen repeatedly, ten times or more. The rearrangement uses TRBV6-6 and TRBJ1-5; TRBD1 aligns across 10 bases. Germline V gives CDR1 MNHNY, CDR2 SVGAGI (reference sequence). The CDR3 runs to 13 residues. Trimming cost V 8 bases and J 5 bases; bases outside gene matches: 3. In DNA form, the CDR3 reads TGTGCCAGCCAGACAGGGGGCTATCAGCCCCAGCATTTT. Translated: CASQTGGYQPQHF.

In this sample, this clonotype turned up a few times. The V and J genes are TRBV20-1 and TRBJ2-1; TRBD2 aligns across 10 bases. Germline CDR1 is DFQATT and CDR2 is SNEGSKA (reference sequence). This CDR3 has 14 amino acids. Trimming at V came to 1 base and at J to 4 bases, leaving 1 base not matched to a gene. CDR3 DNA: TGCAGTGCTAGAGTTAGCGGGAGGTACAATGAGCAGTTCTTC. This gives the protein CSARVSGRYNEQFF.

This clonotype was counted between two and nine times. The CDR3 DNA reads TGCAGTGCTAGAGGGGAGACTCAAGAGACCCAGTACTTC. Translation gives CSARGETQETQYF. This chain uses TRBV20-1 with TRBJ2-5; the D gene is possibly TRBD2 (5 bases). The CDR3 loop spans 13 amino acids. The ends were cut back, 1 base at V and 2 bases at J, with 8 bases in the middle. The germline gives CDR1 DFQATT, CDR2 SNEGSKA (reference sequence).

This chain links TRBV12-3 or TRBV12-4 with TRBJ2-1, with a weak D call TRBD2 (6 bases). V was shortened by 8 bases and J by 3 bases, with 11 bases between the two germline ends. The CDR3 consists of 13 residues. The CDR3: CASLAEIYNEQFF. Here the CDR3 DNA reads TGTGCCAGCTTAGCGGAAATCTACAATGAGCAGTTCTTC.

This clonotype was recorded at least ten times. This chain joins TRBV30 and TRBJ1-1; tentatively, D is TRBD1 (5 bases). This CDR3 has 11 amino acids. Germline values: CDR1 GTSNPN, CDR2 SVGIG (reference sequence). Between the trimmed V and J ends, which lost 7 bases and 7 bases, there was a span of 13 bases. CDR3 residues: CALAGRGEAFF. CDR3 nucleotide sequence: TGTGCCTTGGCGGGACGTGGTGAAGCTTTCTTT. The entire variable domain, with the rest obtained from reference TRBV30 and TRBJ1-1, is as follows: SQTIHQWPATLVQPVGSPLSLECTVEGTSNPNLYWYRQAAGRGLQLLFYSVGIGQISSEVPQNLSASRPQDRQFILSSKKLLLSDSGFYLCALAGRGEAFFGQGTRLTVV.

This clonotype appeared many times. The CDR3 region is CASSQEAGVNYGYTF. CDR3 DNA sequence: TGCGCCAGCAGCCAAGAAGCAGGGGTCAACTATGGCTACACCTTC. The V and J genes are TRBV4-1 and TRBJ1-2; tentative D call: TRBD1 (6 bases). CDR1 and CDR2 (germline): MGHRA, YSYEKL. V was clipped by 0 bases and J by 2 bases, with 10 bases between them. The CDR3 length is 15 residues.

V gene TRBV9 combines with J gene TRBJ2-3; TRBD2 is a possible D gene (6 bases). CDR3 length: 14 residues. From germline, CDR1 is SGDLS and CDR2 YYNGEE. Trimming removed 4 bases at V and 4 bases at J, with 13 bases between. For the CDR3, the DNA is TGTGCCAGCAGCTCAAGACTAGGGGCAGATACGCAGTATTTT. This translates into CASSSRLGADTQYF.